Shown below are 7 T cell receptor beta chains from a single sample sequenced in a study of cytomegalovirus exposure and HLA in healthy donors. The PCR had 60 Vbeta and 13 Jbeta primers. The assay was immunoSEQ multiplex PCR, and TCRdb's table has in-frame clones only and misses some. The data contain about 35,000 clones, 75% to 90% of them singletons. Sequenced material: PBMCs. The receptors derive from a male donor in good health and CMV-seronegative.

V and J are TRBV5-6 and TRBJ2-2, with D unresolved. Germline CDR1 reads SGHDT; CDR2 reads YYEEEE. The CDR3 consists of 12 residues. V lost 1 base and J lost 8, with 6 bases in between. CDR3 DNA: TGTGCCAGCAGCTTGTTAGTAGGGGAGCTGTTTTTT. Translation gives CASSLLVGELFF.

This CDR3 reads CASSLSGTGATEAFF. CDR3 nucleotide sequence: TGTGCCAGCAGCTTATCCGGGACAGGGGCCACTGAAGCTTTCTTT. The rearrangement joins TRBV11-2 to TRBJ1-1, with 10 bases matching TRBD1. This CDR3 region has 15 residues. With 2 bases clipped from V and 4 bases from J, the junction kept 4 bases outside the gene matches. Germline assignment: CDR1 SGHAT and CDR2 FQNNGV.

The J gene is TRBJ2-4, the V gene TRBV7-2; a possible D gene is TRBD2 (6 bases). Trimming stripped 5 bases from V and 9 bases from J, with 8 bases between. The germline gives CDR1 SGHTA, CDR2 FQGNSA. This CDR3 has 11 amino acids. This CDR3 is CASSRGVIQYF. As DNA, the CDR3 is TGTGCCAGCAGCCGCGGGGTCATTCAGTACTTC. The entire variable domain, with the rest obtained from reference TRBV7-2 and TRBJ2-4, is as follows: GAGVSQSPSNKVTEKGKDVELRCDPISGHTALYWYRQSLGQGLEFLIYFQGNSAPDKSGLPSDRFSAERTGGSVSTLTIQRTQQEDSAVYLCASSRGVIQYFGAGTRLSVL.

The V gene is TRBV28, the J gene TRBJ1-6; D uncertain. The CDR3 is made up of 12 amino acids. Trimming removed 2 bases from V and 18 bases from J, with 14 bases in between. The V gene's germline CDR1 is MDHEN and CDR2 SYDVKM. The CDR3 coding sequence is TGTGCCAGCAGTTTAGGACGCGGGTTAGGCCACTTT. As protein: CASSLGRGLGHF.

This chain connects TRBV2 to TRBJ1-1, with D hard to call. The CDR3 is 13 amino acids. Germline CDR1 SNHLY, CDR2 FYNNEI. Trimming removed 6 bases from V and 1 base from J, with 9 bases in between. CDR3 nucleotide sequence: TGTGCCAGCAGCGCACGGGAGAACACTGAAGCTTTCTTT. Protein sequence: CASSARENTEAFF.

The chain combines TRBV28 with TRBJ1-2; D not certain. Germline V gene lookup returns CDR1 MDHEN and CDR2 SYDVKM. V lost 8 bases, J lost 6 bases, and 10 bases lay in between. This CDR3 comprises 11 residues. The CDR3 reads CASGVGDGYTF. CDR3 nucleotide sequence: TGTGCCAGCGGCGTCGGGGATGGCTACACCTTC.

This chain joins TRBV11-2 and TRBJ2-3, with D tentatively TRBD1 (6 bases). The V end lost 5 bases, the J end lost 0 bases, and 18 bases lay between the germline ends. The CDR3 runs 17 residues. The germline CDR1 and CDR2 sequences are SGHAT and FQNNGV. The CDR3 DNA reads TGTGCCAGCAGCCCATCTTCGTGGACAGCCAGCACAGATACGCAGTATTTT. This encodes CASSPSSWTASTDTQYF.